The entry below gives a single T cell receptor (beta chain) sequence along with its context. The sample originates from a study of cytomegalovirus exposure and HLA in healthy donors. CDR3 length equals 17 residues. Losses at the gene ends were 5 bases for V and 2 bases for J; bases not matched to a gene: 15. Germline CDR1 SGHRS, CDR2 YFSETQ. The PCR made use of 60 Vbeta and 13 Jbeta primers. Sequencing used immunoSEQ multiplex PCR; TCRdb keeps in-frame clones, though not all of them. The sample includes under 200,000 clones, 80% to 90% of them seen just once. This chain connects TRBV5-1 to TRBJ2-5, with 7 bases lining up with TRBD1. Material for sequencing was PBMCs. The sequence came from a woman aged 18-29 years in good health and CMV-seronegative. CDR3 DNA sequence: TGCGCCAGCAGTCCAGGTTACCGGGACAGTTTACAAGAGACCCAGTACTTC. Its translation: CASSPGYRDSLQETQYF.